This T cell receptor (beta chain) comes out of a study of early T cells in non-severe SARS-CoV-2 infection. About the research overall: Sequenced bulk RNA came from whole blood that was unsorted, and chains were unpaired.

Turning to this clonotype: Antigen specificity is unknown.

Individual cDNA molecules each received unique molecular identifiers attached to them. One entry per CDR3 protein results from TCRdb running MiXCR on the 5' RACE reads. The sample lists roughly 90,000 distinct CDR3 sequences, 14% to 15% occurring once. Regarding the study as a whole: Lookups in VDJdb leaned toward anti-spike CD8 responses and missed private and CD4 specificities.

This TCR was recovered from an adult who was a healthcare worker with PCR-confirmed SARS-CoV-2 infection or an uninfected control (not recorded which). Sequenced material: whole blood.

CDR3 nucleotide sequence: TGTGCCAGCAGCTTAGGGAGGGACACTGAAGCTTTCTTT. Protein: CASSLGRDTEAFF. The chain is built from TRBV11-2 and TRBJ1-1, with D uncertain. The CDR3 spans 13 residues. Germline-derived CDR1 and CDR2 are SGHAT and FQNNGV. V was trimmed by 1 base and J by 3 bases, leaving 6 bases between them.